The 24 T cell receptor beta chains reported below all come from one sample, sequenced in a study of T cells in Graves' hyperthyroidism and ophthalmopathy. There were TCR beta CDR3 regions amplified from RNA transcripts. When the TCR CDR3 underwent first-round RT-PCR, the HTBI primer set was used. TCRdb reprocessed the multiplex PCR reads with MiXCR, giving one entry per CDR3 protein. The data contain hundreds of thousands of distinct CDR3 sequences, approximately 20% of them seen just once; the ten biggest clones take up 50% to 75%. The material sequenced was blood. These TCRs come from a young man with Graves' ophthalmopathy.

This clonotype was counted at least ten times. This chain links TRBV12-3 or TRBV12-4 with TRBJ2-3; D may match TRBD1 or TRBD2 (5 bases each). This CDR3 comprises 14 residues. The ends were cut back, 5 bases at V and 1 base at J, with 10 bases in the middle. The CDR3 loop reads CASSLGDRTDTQYF. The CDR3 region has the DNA TGTGCCAGCAGTCTTGGGGACCGCACAGATACGCAGTATTTT.

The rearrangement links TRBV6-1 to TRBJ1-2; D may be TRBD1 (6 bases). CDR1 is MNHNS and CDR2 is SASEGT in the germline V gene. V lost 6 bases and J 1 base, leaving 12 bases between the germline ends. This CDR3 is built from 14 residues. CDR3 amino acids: CASRQGGVNYGYTF. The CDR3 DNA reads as TGTGCCAGCAGACAGGGAGGAGTTAACTATGGCTACACCTTC.

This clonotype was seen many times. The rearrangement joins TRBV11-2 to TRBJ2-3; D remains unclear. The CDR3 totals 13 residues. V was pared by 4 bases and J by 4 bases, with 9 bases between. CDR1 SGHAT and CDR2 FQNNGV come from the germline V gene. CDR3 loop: CASSSSVADTQYF. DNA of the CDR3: TGTGCCAGCAGCTCCAGTGTCGCAGATACGCAGTATTTT.

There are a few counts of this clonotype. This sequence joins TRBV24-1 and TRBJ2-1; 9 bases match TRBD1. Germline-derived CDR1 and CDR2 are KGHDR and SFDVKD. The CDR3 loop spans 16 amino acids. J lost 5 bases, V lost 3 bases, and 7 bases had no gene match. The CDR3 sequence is CATSDPGTGINNEQFF. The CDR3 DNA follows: TGTGCCACCAGTGATCCAGGGACAGGGATAAACAATGAGCAGTTCTTC.

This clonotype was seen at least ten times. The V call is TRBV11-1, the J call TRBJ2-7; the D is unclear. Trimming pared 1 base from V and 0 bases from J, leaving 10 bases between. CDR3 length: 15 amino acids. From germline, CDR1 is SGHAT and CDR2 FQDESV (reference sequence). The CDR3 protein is CASSLGPGSSYEQYF. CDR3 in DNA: TGTGCCAGCAGCTTAGGGCCCGGAAGCTCCTACGAGCAGTACTTC.

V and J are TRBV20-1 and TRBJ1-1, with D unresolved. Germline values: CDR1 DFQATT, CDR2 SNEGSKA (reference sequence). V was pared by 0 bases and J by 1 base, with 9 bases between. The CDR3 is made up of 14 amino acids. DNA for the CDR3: TGCAGTGCTAGAGATAGGTTGGGGAACACTGAAGCTTTCTTT. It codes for CSARDRLGNTEAFF.

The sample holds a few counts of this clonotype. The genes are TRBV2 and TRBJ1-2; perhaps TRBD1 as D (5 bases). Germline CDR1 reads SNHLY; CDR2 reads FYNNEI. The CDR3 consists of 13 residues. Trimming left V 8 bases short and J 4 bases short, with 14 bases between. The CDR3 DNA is TGTGCCAGCGGCACCGGGACCCCCTATGGCTACACCTTC. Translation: CASGTGTPYGYTF.

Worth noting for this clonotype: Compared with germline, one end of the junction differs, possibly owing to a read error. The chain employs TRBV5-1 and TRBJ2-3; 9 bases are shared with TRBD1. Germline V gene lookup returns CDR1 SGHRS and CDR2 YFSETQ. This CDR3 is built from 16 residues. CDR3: CASSPEQGARTDTQYF. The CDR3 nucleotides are TGTGCCAGCAGCCCGGAACAGGGGGCCCGCACAGATACGCAGTATTTT.

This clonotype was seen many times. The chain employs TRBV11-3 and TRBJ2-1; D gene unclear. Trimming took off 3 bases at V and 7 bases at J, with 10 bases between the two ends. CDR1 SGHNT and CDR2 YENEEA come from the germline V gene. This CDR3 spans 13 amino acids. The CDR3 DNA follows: TGTGCCAGCAGCTTGGCGGATACGAATGAGCAGTTCTTC. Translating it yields CASSLADTNEQFF.

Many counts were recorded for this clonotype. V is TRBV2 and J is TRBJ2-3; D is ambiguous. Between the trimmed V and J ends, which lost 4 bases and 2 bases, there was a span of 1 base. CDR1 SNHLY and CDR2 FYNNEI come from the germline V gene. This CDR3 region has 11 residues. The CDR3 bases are TGTGCCAGCAGTGCCACAGATACGCAGTATTTT. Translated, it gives CASSATDTQYF.

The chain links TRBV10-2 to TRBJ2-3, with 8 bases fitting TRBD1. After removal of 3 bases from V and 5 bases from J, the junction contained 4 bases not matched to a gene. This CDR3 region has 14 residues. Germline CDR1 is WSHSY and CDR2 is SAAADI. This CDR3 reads CASSDRGRGDTQYF. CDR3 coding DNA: TGCGCCAGCAGTGACAGGGGGCGCGGAGATACGCAGTATTTT.

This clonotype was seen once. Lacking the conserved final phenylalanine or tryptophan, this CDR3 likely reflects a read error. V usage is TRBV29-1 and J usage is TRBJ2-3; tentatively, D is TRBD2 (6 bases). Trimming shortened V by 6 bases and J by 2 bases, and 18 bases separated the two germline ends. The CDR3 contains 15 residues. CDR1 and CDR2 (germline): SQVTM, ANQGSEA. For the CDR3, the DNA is TGCAGCGTCGGGACTTGGAATGTATTCACAGATACGCAGTATTCT. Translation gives CSVGTWNVFTDTQYS.

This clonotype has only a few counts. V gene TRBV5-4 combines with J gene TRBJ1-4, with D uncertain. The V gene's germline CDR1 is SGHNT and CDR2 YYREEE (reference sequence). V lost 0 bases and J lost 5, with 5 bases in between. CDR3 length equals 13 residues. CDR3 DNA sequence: TGTGCCAGCAGCTTGGGTTACAATGAAAAACTGTTTTTT. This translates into CASSLGYNEKLFF.

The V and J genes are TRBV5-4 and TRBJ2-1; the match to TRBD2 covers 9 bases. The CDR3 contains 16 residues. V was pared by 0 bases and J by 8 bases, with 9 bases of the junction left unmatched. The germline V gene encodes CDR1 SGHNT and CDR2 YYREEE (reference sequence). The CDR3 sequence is CASSLGGGRASYEQFF. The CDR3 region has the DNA TGTGCCAGCAGCTTGGGTGGCGGGAGGGCCTCTTATGAGCAGTTCTTC.

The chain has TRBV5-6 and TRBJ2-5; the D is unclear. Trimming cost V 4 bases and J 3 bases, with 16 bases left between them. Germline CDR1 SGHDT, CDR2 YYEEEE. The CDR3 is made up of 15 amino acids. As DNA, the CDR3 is TGTGCCAGCAGCAAACAGAGAGAGTCTAAAGAGACCCAGTACTTC. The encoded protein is CASSKQRESKETQYF.

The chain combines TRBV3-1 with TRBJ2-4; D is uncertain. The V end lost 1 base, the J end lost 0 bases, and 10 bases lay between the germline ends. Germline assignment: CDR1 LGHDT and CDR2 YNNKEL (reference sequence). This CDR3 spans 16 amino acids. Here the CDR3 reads CASSQVSSLAKNIQYF. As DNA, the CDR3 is TGTGCCAGCAGCCAAGTATCCTCTCTAGCCAAAAACATTCAGTACTTC. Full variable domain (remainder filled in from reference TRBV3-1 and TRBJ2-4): DTAVSQTPKYLVTQMGNDKSIKCEQNLGHDTMYWYKQDSKKFLKIMFSYNNKELIINETVPNRFSPKSPDKAHLNLHINSLELGDSAVYFCASSQVSSLAKNIQYFGAGTRLSVL.

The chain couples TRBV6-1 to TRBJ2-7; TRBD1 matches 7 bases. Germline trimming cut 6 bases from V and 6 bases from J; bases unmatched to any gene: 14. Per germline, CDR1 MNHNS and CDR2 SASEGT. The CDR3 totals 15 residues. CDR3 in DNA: TGTGCCAGCAGGGACCTAGGGGGCCGTCCCGCCGAGCAGTACTTC. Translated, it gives CASRDLGGRPAEQYF.

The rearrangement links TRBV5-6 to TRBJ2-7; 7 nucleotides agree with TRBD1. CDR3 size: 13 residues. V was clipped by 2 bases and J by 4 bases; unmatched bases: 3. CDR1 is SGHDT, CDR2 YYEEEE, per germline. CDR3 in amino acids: CASSFGQVYEQYF. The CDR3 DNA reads TGTGCCAGCAGCTTCGGACAGGTATACGAGCAGTACTTC.

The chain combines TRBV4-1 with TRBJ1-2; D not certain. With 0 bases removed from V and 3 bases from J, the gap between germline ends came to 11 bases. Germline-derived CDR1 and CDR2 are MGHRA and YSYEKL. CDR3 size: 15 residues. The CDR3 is CASSQEYDRDYGYTF. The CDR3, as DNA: TGCGCCAGCAGCCAAGAATATGACCGCGACTATGGCTACACCTTC.

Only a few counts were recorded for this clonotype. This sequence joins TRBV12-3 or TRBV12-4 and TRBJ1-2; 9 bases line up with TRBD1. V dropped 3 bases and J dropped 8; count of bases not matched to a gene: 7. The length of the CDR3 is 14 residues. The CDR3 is CASSFQGQGRGYTF. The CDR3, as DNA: TGTGCCAGCAGTTTTCAGGGACAGGGTCGAGGCTACACCTTC.

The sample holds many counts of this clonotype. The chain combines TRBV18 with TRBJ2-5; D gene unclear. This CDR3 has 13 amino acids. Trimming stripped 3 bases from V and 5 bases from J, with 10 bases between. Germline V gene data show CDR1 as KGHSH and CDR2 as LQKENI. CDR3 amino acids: CASSPPAVETQYF. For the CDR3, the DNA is TGTGCCAGCTCACCCCCTGCGGTCGAGACCCAGTACTTC. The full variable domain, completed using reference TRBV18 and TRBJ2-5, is NAGVMQNPRHLVRRRGQEARLRCSPMKGHSHVYWYRQLPEEGLKFMVYLQKENIIDESGMPKERFSAEFPKEGPSILRIQQVVRGDSAAYFCASSPPAVETQYFGPGTRLLVL.

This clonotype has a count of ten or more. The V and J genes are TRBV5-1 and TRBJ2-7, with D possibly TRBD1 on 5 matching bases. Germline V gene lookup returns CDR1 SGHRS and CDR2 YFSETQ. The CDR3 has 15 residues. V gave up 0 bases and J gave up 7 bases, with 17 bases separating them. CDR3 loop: CASSLAWQLKGEQYF. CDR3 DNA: TGCGCCAGCAGCTTGGCCTGGCAGCTAAAGGGGGAGCAGTACTTC. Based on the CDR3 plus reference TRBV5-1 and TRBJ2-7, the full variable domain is KAGVTQTPRYLIKTRGQQVTLSCSPISGHRSVSWYQQTPGQGLQFLFEYFSETQRNKGNFPGRFSGRQFSNSRSEMNVSTLELGDSALYLCASSLAWQLKGEQYFGPGTRLTVT.

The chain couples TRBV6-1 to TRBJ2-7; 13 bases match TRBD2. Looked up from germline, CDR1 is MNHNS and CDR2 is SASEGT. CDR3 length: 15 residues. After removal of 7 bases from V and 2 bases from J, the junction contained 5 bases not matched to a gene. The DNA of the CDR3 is TGTGCCAGCACCGATGGGACTAGCGGGACCTACGAGCAGTACTTC. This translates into CASTDGTSGTYEQYF.

The CDR3 DNA sequence: TGCGCCAGCAGCTTGGCCCGACAGGGAGGCACTGAAGCTTTCTTT. Translation gives CASSLARQGGTEAFF. V is TRBV5-1 and J is TRBJ1-1; 7 nucleotides agree with TRBD1. The length of the CDR3 is 15 residues. Germline V gives CDR1 SGHRS, CDR2 YFSETQ. The V segment lost 0 bases and the J segment 4 bases; nucleotides outside the gene matches: 6.